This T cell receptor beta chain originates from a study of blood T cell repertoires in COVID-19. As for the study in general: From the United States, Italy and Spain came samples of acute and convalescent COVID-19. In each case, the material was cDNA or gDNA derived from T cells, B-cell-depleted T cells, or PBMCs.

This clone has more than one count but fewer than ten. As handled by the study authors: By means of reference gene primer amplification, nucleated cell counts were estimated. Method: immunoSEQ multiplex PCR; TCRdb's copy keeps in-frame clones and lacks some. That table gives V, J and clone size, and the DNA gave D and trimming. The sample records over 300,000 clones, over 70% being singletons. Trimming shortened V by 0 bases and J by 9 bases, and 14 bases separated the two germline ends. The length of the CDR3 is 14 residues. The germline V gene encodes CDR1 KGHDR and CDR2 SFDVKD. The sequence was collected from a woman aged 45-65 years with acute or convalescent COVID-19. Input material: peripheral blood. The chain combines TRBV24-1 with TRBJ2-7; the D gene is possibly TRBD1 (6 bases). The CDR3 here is CATSDLHRVRGQYV. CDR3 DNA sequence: TGTGCCACCAGTGATTTGCACAGGGTTCGGGGGCAGTACGTC.